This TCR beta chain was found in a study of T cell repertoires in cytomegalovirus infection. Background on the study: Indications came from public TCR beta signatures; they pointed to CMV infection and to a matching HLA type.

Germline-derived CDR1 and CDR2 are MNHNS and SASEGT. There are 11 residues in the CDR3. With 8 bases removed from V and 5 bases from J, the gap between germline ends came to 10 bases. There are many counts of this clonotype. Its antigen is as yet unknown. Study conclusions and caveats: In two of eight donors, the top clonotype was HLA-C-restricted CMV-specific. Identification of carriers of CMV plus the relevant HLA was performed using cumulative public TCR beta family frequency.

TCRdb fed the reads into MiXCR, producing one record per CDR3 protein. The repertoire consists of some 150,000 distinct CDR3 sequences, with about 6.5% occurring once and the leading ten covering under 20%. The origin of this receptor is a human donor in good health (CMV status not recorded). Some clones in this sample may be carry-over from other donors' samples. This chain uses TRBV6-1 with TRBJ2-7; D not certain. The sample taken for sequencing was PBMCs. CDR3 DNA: TGTGCCAGCGGCTGGGCGGACGAGCAGTACTTC. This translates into CASGWADEQYF.